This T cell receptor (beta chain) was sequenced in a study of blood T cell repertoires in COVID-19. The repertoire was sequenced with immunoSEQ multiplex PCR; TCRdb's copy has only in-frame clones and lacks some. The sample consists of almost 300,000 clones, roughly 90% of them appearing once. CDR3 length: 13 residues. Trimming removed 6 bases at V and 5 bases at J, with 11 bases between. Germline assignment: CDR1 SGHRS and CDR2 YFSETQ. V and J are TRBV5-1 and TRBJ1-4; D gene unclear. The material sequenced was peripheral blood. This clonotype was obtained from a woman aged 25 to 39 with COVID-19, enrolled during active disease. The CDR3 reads CASKARLNEKLFF. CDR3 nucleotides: TGCGCCAGCAAGGCCAGGCTGAATGAAAAACTGTTTTTT. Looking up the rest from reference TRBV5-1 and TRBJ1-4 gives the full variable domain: KAGVTQTPRYLIKTRGQQVTLSCSPISGHRSVSWYQQTPGQGLQFLFEYFSETQRNKGNFPGRFSGRQFSNSRSEMNVSTLELGDSALYLCASKARLNEKLFFGSGTQLSVL.